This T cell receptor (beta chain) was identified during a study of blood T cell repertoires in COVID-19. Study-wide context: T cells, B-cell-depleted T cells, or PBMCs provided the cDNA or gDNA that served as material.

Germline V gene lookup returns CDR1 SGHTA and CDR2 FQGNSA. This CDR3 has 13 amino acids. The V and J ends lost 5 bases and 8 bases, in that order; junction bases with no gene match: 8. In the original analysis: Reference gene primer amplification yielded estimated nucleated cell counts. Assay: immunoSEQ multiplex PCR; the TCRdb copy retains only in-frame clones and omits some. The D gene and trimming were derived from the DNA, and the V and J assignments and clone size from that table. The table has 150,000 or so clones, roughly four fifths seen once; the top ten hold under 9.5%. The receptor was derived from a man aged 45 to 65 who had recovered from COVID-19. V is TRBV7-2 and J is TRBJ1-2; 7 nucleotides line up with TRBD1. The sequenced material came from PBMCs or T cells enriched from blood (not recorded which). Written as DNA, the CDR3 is TGTGCCAGCAGCCTCAGACAGGGTGGAGGCTACACCTTC. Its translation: CASSLRQGGGYTF.